A selection of T cell receptor beta chains follows, all from one sample in a study of blood T cell repertoires in COVID-19. Assay: immunoSEQ multiplex PCR; the TCRdb copy retains only in-frame clones and omits some. Here the sample spans a few hundred thousand clones, more than 75% being singletons. Specimen: PBMCs or T cells enriched from blood (not recorded which). All receptors come from a woman aged 18-29 years who had recovered from COVID-19. Each CDR3 is given with its conserved first and last residue. D genes are given only for firm matches. Expanded clones get a size class; other rows say once, few or many, or leave the size out.

TRBD1	TRBV18	TRBJ1-5	.	TGTGCCAGCTCACCGGACAGGAATCAGCCCCAGCATTTT	CASSPDRNQPQHF
.	TRBV29-1	TRBJ2-2	.	TGCAGCGTTGGCCAGACGAACACCGGGGAGCTGTTTTTT	CSVGQTNTGELFF
TRBD1	TRBV27	TRBJ2-7	.	TGTGCCAGCAGTGCCGGGACAGGGTCCTACGAGCAGTACTTC	CASSAGTGSYEQYF
TRBD1	TRBV10-1	TRBJ1-2	.	TGCGCCAGCAGGACAGGGTTTGGCTACACCTTC	CASRTGFGYTF
.	TRBV7-6	TRBJ2-3	.	TGTGCCAGCAGCCTCGGTGGAGTAGCGGTGAGCACAGATACGCAGTATTTT	CASSLGGVAVSTDTQYF
.	TRBV6-1	TRBJ1-6	once	TGTGCCAGCAGTGGTGGGGGCTTACTTGGCTCCTATAATTCACCCCTCCACTTT	CASSGGGLLGSYNSPLHF
TRBD2	TRBV4-3	TRBJ2-7	.	TGCGCCAGCAGCCAAGATTGGTCGGGGGGTAGCGACGAGCAGTACTTC	CASSQDWSGGSDEQYF
.	TRBV6-4	TRBJ1-3	few	TGTGCCAGCAGTGACGCGAGCACAGGACGGGCGATTTTGGGTTGGAACACCATATATTTT	CASSDASTGRAILGWNTIYF
.	TRBV18	TRBJ1-1	.	TGTGCCAGCTCAGGGGGGTTGAACACTGAAGCTTTCTTT	CASSGGLNTEAFF
.	TRBV5-1	TRBJ1-4	.	TGCGCCAGCAGCCAGGGCGGAGGGGTTAATGAAAAACTGTTTTTT	CASSQGGGVNEKLFF
.	TRBV28	TRBJ1-6	.	TGTGCCAGCAGTTTATTACAAGATTCACCCCTCCACTTT	CASSLLQDSPLHF
.	TRBV27	TRBJ2-3	.	TGTGCCAGCAGTTTATCGGCGGGTCTCACAGATACGCAGTATTTT	CASSLSAGLTDTQYF
.	TRBV27	TRBJ2-3	.	TGTGCCAGCAGTATCACCGGGACAAGCACAGATACGCAGTATTTT	CASSITGTSTDTQYF